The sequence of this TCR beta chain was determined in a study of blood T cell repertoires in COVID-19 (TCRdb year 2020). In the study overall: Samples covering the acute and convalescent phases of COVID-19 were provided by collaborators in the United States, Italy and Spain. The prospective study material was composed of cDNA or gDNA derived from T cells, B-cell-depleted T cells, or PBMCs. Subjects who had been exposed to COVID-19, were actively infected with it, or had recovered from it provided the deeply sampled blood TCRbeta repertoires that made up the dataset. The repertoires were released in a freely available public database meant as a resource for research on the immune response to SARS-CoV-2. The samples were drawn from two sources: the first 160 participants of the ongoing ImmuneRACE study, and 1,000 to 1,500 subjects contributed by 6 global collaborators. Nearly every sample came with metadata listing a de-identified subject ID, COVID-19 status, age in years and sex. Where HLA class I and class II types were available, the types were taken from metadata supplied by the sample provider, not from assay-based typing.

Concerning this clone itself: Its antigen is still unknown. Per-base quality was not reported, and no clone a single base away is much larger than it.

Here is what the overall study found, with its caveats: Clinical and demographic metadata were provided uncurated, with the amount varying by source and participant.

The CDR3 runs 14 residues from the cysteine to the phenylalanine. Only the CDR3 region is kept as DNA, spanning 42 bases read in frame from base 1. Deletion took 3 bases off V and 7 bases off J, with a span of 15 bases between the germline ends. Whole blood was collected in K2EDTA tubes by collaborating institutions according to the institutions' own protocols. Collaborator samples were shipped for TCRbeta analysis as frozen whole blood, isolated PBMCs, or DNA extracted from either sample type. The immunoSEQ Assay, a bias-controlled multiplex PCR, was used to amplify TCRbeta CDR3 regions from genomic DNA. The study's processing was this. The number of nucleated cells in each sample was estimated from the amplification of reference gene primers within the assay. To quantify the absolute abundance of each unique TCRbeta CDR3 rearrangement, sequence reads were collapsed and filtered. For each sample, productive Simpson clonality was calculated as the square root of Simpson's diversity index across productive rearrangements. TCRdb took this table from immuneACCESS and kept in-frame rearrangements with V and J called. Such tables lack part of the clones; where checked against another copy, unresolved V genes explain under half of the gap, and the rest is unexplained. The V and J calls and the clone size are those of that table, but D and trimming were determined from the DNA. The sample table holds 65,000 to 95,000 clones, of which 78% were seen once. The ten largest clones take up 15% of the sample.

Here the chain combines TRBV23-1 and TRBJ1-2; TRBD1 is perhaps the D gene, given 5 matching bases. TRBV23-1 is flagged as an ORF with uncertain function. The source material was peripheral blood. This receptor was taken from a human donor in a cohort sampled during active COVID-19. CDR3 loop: CASSHPIGVGGYTF. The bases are TGCGCCAGCAGTCACCCTATAGGGGTAGGTGGCTACACCTTC.